This entry concerns a single T cell receptor beta chain. From blood CD8+ and CD4+ T cells, TCR beta sequences were generated. The multiple sclerosis control group consisted of treatment-naive patients whose relapsing-remitting disease, which was either stable or active, fulfilled revised McDonald criteria. TEMRA cells were enriched by FACS, and CD4+ and CD8+ T cells were negatively isolated. cDNA came from approximately 0.5 to 1 ug RNA primed by random hexamers. Coverage of TCR beta CDR3 amplification by immunoSEQ multiplex PCR extended to 54 Vbeta and 13 Jbeta. One entry per CDR3 protein, called by TCRdb with MiXCR from the immunoSEQ multiplex PCR reads. The sample yields 150,000 to 200,000 distinct CDR3 sequences, approximately 93% seen once. The V end was cut by 6 bases, the J end by 2 bases, with 14 bases between. The CDR3 is made up of 14 amino acids. Per the germline V gene, CDR1 is DFQATT and CDR2 is SNEGSKA (reference sequence).

The entry originates in a study of CD8 T cells in Susac syndrome. The chain couples TRBV20-1 to TRBJ1-5, with D unresolved. The clonotype comes from a human donor with multiple sclerosis. The sequenced sample was CD4+ T cells from PBMCs. The CDR3 coding sequence is TGCAGTGCCTCCAGGAACCCTGGCAATCAGCCCCAGCATTTT. As protein: CSASRNPGNQPQHF.